This T cell receptor (beta chain) was captured in a study of blood T cells in healthy people across ages. Overall study context: In model experiments, template switching was able to capture about one barcoded beta molecule for every two T cells that were present.

Then a second PCR, running about 6 to 12 cycles, was carried out with a sample-barcoded 5' primer and a J-beta primer mix. TCRdb used MiXCR to reprocess the 5' RACE reads, holding one entry per CDR3 protein. This table has approximately 1.5 million distinct CDR3 sequences, almost 35% appearing once. This clonotype was detected only a few times. The antigen remains undetermined. CDR3 length: 14 amino acids. The germline V gene has CDR1 SGDLS and CDR2 YYNGEE. V was pared by 3 bases and J by 3 bases, with 10 bases between. Study outcomes and limitations: Observed TCR beta diversity per million T cells went down as age went up. This fall followed a roughly linear course with age.

The sample consisted of blood. The receptor was derived from a woman aged 25 to 39 in good health. The chain joins TRBV9 to TRBJ2-1; D is undetermined. The DNA for the CDR3 is TGTGCCAGCAGCGCATACTGGGACTACAATGAGCAGTTCTTC. Translating gives CASSAYWDYNEQFF.